Listed below are T cell receptor beta chains from one sample, sequenced in a study of regulatory T cells in long-lasting Graves disease. Using its own MiXCR run on the multiplex PCR reads, TCRdb lists one record per CDR3 protein. The sample has hundreds of thousands of distinct CDR3 sequences, 15% to 19% seen once. Sequenced material: peripheral blood mononuclear cells (PBMCs), taken at new diagnosis, from a patient treated with antithyroid drugs. The source is a female donor with Graves disease. Each CDR3 is given with its conserved first and last residue. The order of the fields is clone size, V gene, J gene, D gene, CDR3 protein, CDR3 DNA. D genes are given only for firm matches. Rows may omit the clone size; those that give it use once, few, many or a size class.

>NA|TRBV10-3|TRBJ2-7|TRBD1
CATSGTGGTYEQYF
TGTGCCACCTCCGGGACAGGGGGCACCTACGAGCAGTACTTC
>many|TRBV19|TRBJ1-5|NA
CASSIGSGVGNQPQHF
TGTGCCAGTAGTATAGGCTCGGGGGTAGGAAATCAGCCCCAGCATTTT
>few|TRBV7-6|TRBJ2-1|NA
CASSFRRDSNEQFF
TGTGCCAGCAGCTTTAGGCGGGACTCGAATGAGCAGTTCTTC
>NA|TRBV18|TRBJ2-1|TRBD1
CASSPKGAASTVHEQFF
TGTGCCAGCTCACCAAAGGGGGCGGCTAGCACTGTCCATGAGCAGTTCTTC
>many|TRBV6-1|TRBJ1-5|NA
CASRTGNQPQHF
TGTGCCAGCCGAACAGGGAATCAGCCCCAGCATTTT
>many|TRBV27|TRBJ2-7|TRBD1
CASSRGRIHEQYF
TGTGCCAGCAGCAGGGGGCGCATACACGAGCAGTACTTC
>NA|TRBV5-1|TRBJ2-7|NA
CASGRDGFYEQYF
TGCGCCAGCGGCCGGGACGGGTTTTACGAGCAGTACTTC
>many|TRBV6-2/TRBV6-3|TRBJ2-1|TRBD2
CASTRTSGGNEQFF
TGTGCCAGCACCCGCACTAGCGGGGGAAATGAGCAGTTCTTC
>many|TRBV5-1|TRBJ1-1|NA
CASSLSHFMNTEAFF
TGCGCCAGCAGCTTGTCACATTTCATGAACACTGAAGCTTTCTTT
>NA|TRBV24-1|TRBJ1-5|NA
CATSWTEPQHF
TGTGCCACCAGCTGGACGGAGCCCCAGCATTTT
>many|TRBV11-2|TRBJ2-1|NA
CASSLRGTVNEQFF
TGTGCCAGCAGCTTACGGGGGACAGTCAATGAGCAGTTCTTC
>NA|TRBV4-2|TRBJ1-2|NA
CASSQPTRGHSNYGYTF
TGTGCCAGCAGCCAGCCGACCCGGGGACACTCGAACTATGGCTACACCTTC
>many|TRBV9|TRBJ1-3|NA
CASSVSMGDAGAGNTIYF
TGTGCCAGCAGCGTATCCATGGGGGACGCAGGGGCTGGAAACACCATATATTTT
>few|TRBV20-1|TRBJ2-7|NA
CSARDSQRLGLEGEQYF
TGCAGTGCTAGAGATTCCCAAAGACTTGGCCTCGAGGGAGAGCAGTACTTC
>many|TRBV11-2|TRBJ2-5|NA
CASSYRAGGETQYF
TGTGCCAGCAGCTACAGGGCCGGGGGGGAGACCCAGTACTTC
>few|TRBV6-2/TRBV6-3|TRBJ1-2|TRBD1
CASRSLRQGALYGYTF
TGTGCCAGCAGGTCGCTACGACAGGGGGCTTTGTATGGCTACACCTTC
>NA|TRBV28|TRBJ2-3|NA
CASSLDTSTDTQYF
TGTGCCAGCAGCCTGGATACCAGCACAGATACGCAGTATTTT
>few|TRBV2|TRBJ2-1|TRBD1
CASSEGQGTYNEQFF
TGTGCCAGCAGTGAGGGACAGGGCACCTACAATGAGCAGTTCTTC
>few|TRBV24-1|TRBJ1-1|TRBD1
CATSSNRGRGNTEAFF
TGTGCCACCAGTAGCAACAGGGGGCGTGGGAACACTGAAGCTTTCTTT
>many|TRBV24-1|TRBJ1-2|NA
CATRGPRGYTF
TGTGCCACCAGAGGACCTCGGGGCTACACCTTC
>once|TRBV12-3/TRBV12-4|TRBJ2-1|TRBD2
CASIQTGTSGNEQFF
TGTGCCAGCATCCAAACCGGGACTAGCGGTAATGAGCAGTTCTTC
>NA|TRBV2|TRBJ1-1|NA
CAIRRRGGDREAFF
TGTGCCATCCGCCGGCGTGGGGGCGACAGGGAAGCTTTCTTT
>many|TRBV4-1|TRBJ2-7|TRBD2
CASSQEVRLAGRTSSYEQYF
TGCGCCAGCAGCCAAGAGGTTCGGCTAGCGGGCAGGACGAGCTCCTACGAGCAGTACTTC
>NA|TRBV19|TRBJ2-5|NA
CASSSLAFARETQYF
TGTGCCAGTAGTAGTTTGGCGTTTGCCCGAGAGACCCAGTACTTC
>many|TRBV20-1|TRBJ2-1|TRBD1
CSARETGTILYNEQFF
TGCAGTGCTAGAGAGACAGGGACAATCCTCTACAATGAGCAGTTCTTC
>few|TRBV27|TRBJ2-7|NA
CASSLATDTYEQYF
TGTGCCAGCAGTTTGGCGACGGATACCTACGAGCAGTACTTC
>many|TRBV6-2/TRBV6-3|TRBJ2-6|NA
CASSGGRLSGANVLTF
TGTGCCAGCAGTGGTGGCAGACTCTCTGGGGCCAACGTCCTGACTTTC
>many|TRBV12-3/TRBV12-4|TRBJ1-2|NA
CASSLWDRERGYTF
TGTGCCAGCAGTCTTTGGGACCGCGAGAGGGGCTACACCTTC
>many|TRBV6-5|TRBJ2-2|TRBD2
CASSYERTSGILTGELFF
TGTGCCAGCAGTTACGAACGGACTAGCGGGATTCTCACCGGGGAGCTGTTTTTT
>many|TRBV20-1|TRBJ2-3|NA
CSARTSVRGLGDTQYF
TGCAGTGCTAGAACCTCAGTGCGGGGGCTGGGAGATACGCAGTATTTT
>many|TRBV12-3/TRBV12-4|TRBJ2-7|NA
CASSSRKVDYEQYF
TGTGCCAGCAGTTCCCGGAAAGTAGACTACGAGCAGTACTTC
>NA|TRBV12-5|TRBJ2-1|NA
CASGPSALYDEQFF
TGTGCTAGTGGTCCTAGCGCCCTATACGATGAGCAGTTCTTC
>few|TRBV16|TRBJ2-1|NA
CASSQLWSENEQFF
TGTGCCAGCAGCCAATTATGGTCAGAGAATGAGCAGTTCTTC
>NA|TRBV30|TRBJ1-1|NA
CAWSPLRGTEAFF
TGTGCCTGGAGTCCATTACGGGGCACTGAAGCTTTCTTT
>few|TRBV5-1|TRBJ2-3|TRBD2
CASSKRTSGVGFVSDTQYF
TGCGCCAGCAGCAAAAGGACTAGCGGGGTGGGGTTTGTTTCAGATACGCAGTATTTT
>many|TRBV28|TRBJ2-5|NA
CASRGSTGFQETQYF
TGTGCCAGCAGGGGGTCTACAGGGTTTCAAGAGACCCAGTACTTC
>many|TRBV7-6|TRBJ2-7|TRBD1
CASSLGQGTHYEQYF
TGTGCCAGCAGCTTGGGACAGGGAACCCATTACGAGCAGTACTTC
>NA|TRBV6-5|TRBJ2-7|NA
CASSYGSVGLEQYF
TGTGCCAGCAGTTACGGCTCAGTAGGGCTCGAGCAGTACTTC
>NA|TRBV12-5|TRBJ2-1|NA
CASGLPLGPLSNEQFF
TGTGCTAGTGGTTTGCCCTTAGGACCGCTCAGCAATGAGCAGTTCTTC